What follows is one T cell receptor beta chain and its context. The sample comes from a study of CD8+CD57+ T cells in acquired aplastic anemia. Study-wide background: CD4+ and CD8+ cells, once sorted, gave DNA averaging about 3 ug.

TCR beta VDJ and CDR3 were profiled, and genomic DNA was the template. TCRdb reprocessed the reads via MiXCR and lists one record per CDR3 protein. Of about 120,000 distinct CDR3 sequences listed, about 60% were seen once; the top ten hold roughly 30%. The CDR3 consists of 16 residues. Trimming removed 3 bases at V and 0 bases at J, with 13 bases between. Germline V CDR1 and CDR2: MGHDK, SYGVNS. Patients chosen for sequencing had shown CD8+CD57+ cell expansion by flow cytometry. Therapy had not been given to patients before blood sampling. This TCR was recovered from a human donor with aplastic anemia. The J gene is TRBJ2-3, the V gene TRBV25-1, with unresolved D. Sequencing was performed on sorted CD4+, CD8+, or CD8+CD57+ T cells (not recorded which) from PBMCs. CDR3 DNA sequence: TGTGCCAGCAGTGAGCCCAGCACCTATAGCACAGATACGCAGTATTTT. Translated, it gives CASSEPSTYSTDTQYF.